Below are 27 T cell receptor beta chains sequenced from a single sample in a study of cytomegalovirus exposure and HLA in healthy donors (TCRdb year 2017). Library method: the immunoSEQ multiplex PCR assay. A mixture of 60 forward primers for TCR Vbeta segments and 13 reverse primers for TCR Jbeta segments was used in the multiplex PCR. The source is immuneACCESS, and TCRdb retained only in-frame sequences with V and J called. Part of the clones is not carried over; for the studies checked, unresolved V genes explain less than half of this, and the remainder is unexplained. In this sample the table shows 120,000 or so clones, approximately 75% of which occur a single time. The leading ten clones occupy 3.5% to 4.5% of the sample. The source material was PBMCs. The receptors originated from a man aged 25-40 years in good health and CMV-seronegative.

The gene calls are TRBV5-1 and TRBJ2-5; 7 bases match TRBD2. CDR1 SGHRS and CDR2 YFSETQ come from the germline V gene. The CDR3 is 15 amino acids. Losses at the gene ends were 3 bases for V and 1 base for J; bases not matched to a gene: 6. The CDR3 loop is CASSSTLATQETQYF. Written as DNA, the CDR3 is TGCGCCAGCAGCTCGACACTAGCGACCCAAGAGACCCAGTACTTC.

The chain carries TRBV29-1 and TRBJ2-1; D possibly corresponds to TRBD2 (5 bases). Trimming pared 2 bases from V and 5 bases from J, leaving 10 bases between. Germline assignment: CDR1 SQVTM and CDR2 ANQGSEA. The CDR3 consists of 13 residues. As DNA, the CDR3 is TGCAGCGTTGAACGGACGGGAAACAATGAGCAGTTCTTC. It encodes CSVERTGNNEQFF.

The chain uses TRBV5-1 and TRBJ2-1; maybe TRBD2 (5 bases). Trimming took 4 bases from V and 3 from J, leaving 8 bases between them. The CDR3 is made up of 13 amino acids. Germline V gene data show CDR1 as SGHRS and CDR2 as YFSETQ. Here the CDR3 DNA reads TGCGCCAGCAGCCACCGGGACTACAATGAGCAGTTCTTC. Protein: CASSHRDYNEQFF.

The chain uses TRBV5-6 and TRBJ1-1; perhaps TRBD1 as D (5 bases). Germline values: CDR1 SGHDT, CDR2 YYEEEE. This CDR3 comprises 16 residues. V was pared by 1 base and J by 5 bases, with 18 bases between. As DNA, the CDR3 is TGTGCCAGCAGCTTGATTTTCGGCCAGGGAGGGACTGAAGCTTTCTTT. Residues: CASSLIFGQGGTEAFF.

This chain links TRBV5-1 with TRBJ2-2; D call uncertain. The CDR3 spans 14 residues. The V gene's germline CDR1 is SGHRS and CDR2 YFSETQ. V lost 3 bases and J 2 bases, leaving 8 bases between the germline ends. For the CDR3, the DNA is TGCGCCAGCAGCTCAAACAGAAACACCGGGGAGCTGTTTTTT. Protein: CASSSNRNTGELFF.

DNA for the CDR3: TGTGCCAGCAGTCCCGGGACTAGCGGCTACGAGCAGTACTTC. This codes for CASSPGTSGYEQYF. This chain links TRBV27 with TRBJ2-5; 11 positions agree with TRBD2. The DNA matches TRBJ2-7 better at its end, which makes the J call doubtful. The CDR3 has 14 residues. From germline, CDR1 is MNHEY and CDR2 SMNVEV (reference sequence).

J is TRBJ1-2 and V is TRBV5-5, with 7 nucleotides matching TRBD1. Trimming at V came to 4 bases and at J to 0 bases, leaving 3 bases not matched to a gene. The germline V gene encodes CDR1 SGHKS and CDR2 YYEKEE (reference sequence). The CDR3 loop spans 14 amino acids. The CDR3 coding sequence is TGTGCCAGCAGCCCGGGACAGTCTAACTATGGCTACACCTTC. This translates into CASSPGQSNYGYTF.

The genes are TRBV19 and TRBJ1-5; possibly TRBD1 for D (5 bases). Germline CDR1 LNHDA, CDR2 SQIVND (reference sequence). The germline V and J ends were trimmed by 6 bases and 5 bases, with 14 bases remaining between them. The CDR3 extends over 14 amino acids. For the CDR3, the DNA is TGTGCCAGTAGCAAGGGGCAGATGCATCAGCCCCAGCATTTT. Its translation is CASSKGQMHQPQHF. The whole variable domain, remainder taken from reference TRBV19 and TRBJ1-5, is DGGITQSPKYLFRKEGQNVTLSCEQNLNHDAMYWYRQDPGQGLRLIYYSQIVNDFQKGDIAEGYSVSREKKESFPLTVTSAQKNPTAFYLCASSKGQMHQPQHFGDGTRLSIL.

There are a few counts of this clone. The chain uses TRBV28 and TRBJ1-2; no definite D call. CDR1 MDHEN and CDR2 SYDVKM come from the germline V gene. The V end lost 5 bases, the J end lost 8 bases, and 9 bases lay between the germline ends. The CDR3 contains 11 residues. CDR3 nucleotide sequence: TGTGCCAGCAGTCCGAGGTCGGGCTACACCTTC. Translation gives CASSPRSGYTF.

This CDR3 reads CASSATGGDYTF. In nucleotides, the CDR3 is TGTGCCAGCAGTGCTACAGGGGGTGACTACACCTTC. The chain links TRBV6-1 to TRBJ1-2; TRBD1 agrees at 8 bases. Germline V lookup: CDR1 MNHNS, CDR2 SASEGT. V shed 4 bases and J 10 bases; nucleotides not matched to a gene: 5. This CDR3 contains 12 residues.

CDR3 DNA sequence: TGTGCCAGCAGCCAAGATAACACCTACGAGCAGTACTTC. Protein sequence: CASSQDNTYEQYF. This sequence joins TRBV4-2 and TRBJ2-7; D not certain. The CDR3 length is 13 residues. Trimming took off 0 bases at V and 2 bases at J, with 5 bases between the two ends. Germline values: CDR1 LGHNA, CDR2 YNFKEQ.

The gene calls are TRBV4-3 and TRBJ2-5; D might be TRBD2 (6 bases). V gave up 4 bases and J gave up 5 bases, with 17 bases separating them. The CDR3 is 15 amino acids. The germline V gene has CDR1 LGHNA and CDR2 YSLEER. The CDR3 DNA is TGCGCCAGCAGCCGAATAACGGGGGAGGCGGAGACCCAGTACTTC. This translates into CASSRITGEAETQYF.

This clone came up once. The rearrangement uses TRBV5-4 and TRBJ2-5; 9 nucleotides line up with TRBD2. Per the germline V gene, CDR1 is SGHNT and CDR2 is YYREEE (reference sequence). The V and J ends lost 0 bases and 2 bases, in that order; junction bases with no gene match: 5. The CDR3 has 16 residues. The chain's CDR3 is CASSLGAGGRQETQYF. The CDR3, as DNA: TGTGCCAGCAGCTTGGGTGCGGGGGGGCGGCAAGAGACCCAGTACTTC. Supplemented by reference TRBV5-4 and TRBJ2-5, the full variable domain reads ETGVTQSPTHLIKTRGQQVTLRCSSQSGHNTVSWYQQALGQGPQFIFQYYREEENGRGNFPPRFSGLQFPNYSSELNVNALELDDSALYLCASSLGAGGRQETQYFGPGTRLLVL.

This chain links TRBV19 with TRBJ1-6; 7 bases match TRBD1. V lost 5 bases, J lost 6 bases, and 7 bases stayed unmatched. Germline loops: CDR1 LNHDA, CDR2 SQIVND (reference sequence). The CDR3 has 15 amino acids. CDR3 in amino acids: CASSVLRQGNSPLHF. In nucleotides, the CDR3 is TGTGCCAGTAGTGTATTACGACAGGGTAATTCACCCCTCCACTTT.

The V call is TRBV13, the J call TRBJ2-7; TRBD1 matches at 8 bases. Germline lookup yields CDR1 PRHDT and CDR2 FYEKMQ (reference sequence). J was trimmed by 0 bases and V by 5 bases; bases with no gene match: 6. This CDR3 comprises 15 residues. CDR3 loop: CASSGTGTGSYEQYF. The CDR3 bases are TGTGCCAGCAGCGGAACCGGGACAGGCTCCTACGAGCAGTACTTC.

This chain connects TRBV5-1 to TRBJ2-2; 8 nucleotides match TRBD2. V lost 4 bases and J lost 4; bases outside the gene matches: 9. Germline V gives CDR1 SGHRS, CDR2 YFSETQ. The CDR3 consists of 16 residues. The CDR3: CASSHNPGGPTGELFF. In nucleotides, the CDR3 is TGCGCCAGCAGCCATAATCCGGGGGGGCCCACCGGGGAGCTGTTTTTT.

This chain connects TRBV14 to TRBJ1-1, with 7 bases fitting TRBD1. Germline lookup yields CDR1 SGHDN and CDR2 FVKESK. V lost 3 bases to trimming and J lost 0 bases; unmatched junction nucleotides: 4. There are 15 residues in the CDR3. The CDR3 DNA reads TGTGCCAGCAGCCAGGGACAGACGATGAACACTGAAGCTTTCTTT. This encodes CASSQGQTMNTEAFF.

The chain couples TRBV21-1 to TRBJ1-1. TRBV21-1 is reported as a pseudogene. The CDR3 runs 16 residues. Here the CDR3 reads CASSKVVGGRNTEAFF. The CDR3 nucleotides are TGTGCCAGCAGCAAAGTGGTGGGGGGGCGGAACACTGAAGCTTTCTTT.

CDR3 in amino acids: CASSPFDSTEQYF. The CDR3 bases are TGTGCCAGCTCACCGTTCGACAGCACCGAGCAGTACTTC. The V call is TRBV18, the J call TRBJ2-7; tentative D call: TRBD1 (5 bases). This CDR3 region has 13 residues. CDR1 is KGHSH, CDR2 LQKENI, per germline. With 3 bases removed from V and 6 bases from J, the gap between germline ends came to 12 bases.

This clone was recorded only once. Written as DNA, the CDR3 is TGTGCCAGTAGTCCCCGGGGGGGAGTGGGTAGCAATCAGCCCCAGCATTTT. Its translation is CASSPRGGVGSNQPQHF. The rearrangement uses TRBV19 and TRBJ1-5, with TRBD1 as a possible D gene (5 bases). Per the germline V gene, CDR1 is LNHDA and CDR2 is SQIVND (reference sequence). This CDR3 spans 17 amino acids. V gave up 5 bases and J gave up 0 bases, with 17 bases separating them.

The rearrangement uses TRBV10-3 and TRBJ2-7, with 8 bases fitting TRBD1. V was clipped by 5 bases and J by 5 bases; unmatched bases: 2. The CDR3 has 12 residues. Per the germline V gene, CDR1 is ENHRY and CDR2 is SYGVKD. Here the CDR3 reads CAISRTGNEQYF. The CDR3 DNA reads as TGTGCCATCAGTAGGACAGGGAACGAGCAGTACTTC.

The chain employs TRBV29-1 and TRBJ2-3; 10 bases agree with TRBD1. This CDR3 comprises 14 residues. Germline assignment: CDR1 SQVTM and CDR2 ANQGSEA. J lost 5 bases, V lost 1 base, and 3 bases had no gene match. The DNA for the CDR3 is TGCAGCGTTGAAGGCGGGACAGGGGTAGATACGCAGTATTTT. Residues: CSVEGGTGVDTQYF.

V is TRBV28 and J is TRBJ1-3, with 9 bases lining up with TRBD1. The CDR3 extends over 14 amino acids. Germline CDR1 MDHEN, CDR2 SYDVKM. The trim removed 6 bases at V and 2 bases at J, leaving 2 bases unmatched. The CDR3 bases are TGTGCCAGCAGAGACAGGGGGACTGGAAACACCATATATTTT. Amino acid sequence: CASRDRGTGNTIYF.

V and J are TRBV5-6 and TRBJ2-3; 8 bases match TRBD2. The CDR3 length is 15 residues. Germline V CDR1 and CDR2: SGHDT, YYEEEE. V gave up 4 bases and J gave up 3 bases; unmatched junction bases: 7. CDR3 nucleotides: TGTGCCAGCAGCGGGCGGGGGGAGGGAACAGATACGCAGTATTTT. Protein: CASSGRGEGTDTQYF.

This chain joins TRBV28 and TRBJ1-2; D gene uncertain. Germline V gene lookup returns CDR1 MDHEN and CDR2 SYDVKM. CDR3 size: 14 residues. V was trimmed by 1 base and J by 4 bases, leaving 10 bases between them. CDR3 DNA: TGTGCCAGCAGTTTATTCGGCGGTGCCTATGGCTACACCTTC. This encodes CASSLFGGAYGYTF.

The J gene is TRBJ2-2, the V gene TRBV14, with 8 bases fitting TRBD1. Germline V CDR1 and CDR2: SGHDN, FVKESK. With V trimmed by 4 bases and J by 4 bases, 8 bases remained unmatched. The CDR3 runs 16 residues. The CDR3 here is CASSPTGQDATGELFF. The DNA for the CDR3 is TGTGCCAGCAGCCCTACGGGACAGGACGCCACCGGGGAGCTGTTTTTT. The whole variable domain, filled in from reference TRBV14 and TRBJ2-2, reads EAGVTQFPSHSVIEKGQTVTLRCDPISGHDNLYWYRRVMGKEIKFLLHFVKESKQDESGMPNNRFLAERTGGTYSTLKVQPAELEDSGVYFCASSPTGQDATGELFFGEGSRLTVL.

This chain joins TRBV11-2 and TRBJ1-1; D might be TRBD1 (5 bases). Per the germline V gene, CDR1 is SGHAT and CDR2 is FQNNGV. The CDR3 is 15 amino acids. The V and J ends lost 0 bases and 3 bases respectively, with 11 bases between them. As DNA, the CDR3 is TGTGCCAGCAGCTTAGATCGGTGGGGCGACACTGAAGCTTTCTTT. This gives the protein CASSLDRWGDTEAFF.